These T cell receptor beta chains were read from a single sample in a study of Graves' ophthalmopathy and Graves' hyperthyroidism. TCRdb used MiXCR to reprocess the multiplex PCR reads, holding one entry per CDR3 protein. In the table there are 170,000 or so distinct CDR3 sequences, 30% to 45% of which are singletons. The sequenced sample consisted of peripheral blood. All receptors derive from a woman aged 40 to 55 with Graves' ophthalmopathy. Both conserved end residues are part of each CDR3. The D gene is left open where the match is weak. The size entry is marked missing in some rows and otherwise reads once, few, many or a size class.

D: .; V: TRBV6-2/TRBV6-3; length: 13; size: .; J: TRBJ1-2; DNA: TGTGCCAGCAGTTACACGACAGAGGGTACCTACACCTTC; CDR3: CASSYTTEGTYTF
D: TRBD1; V: TRBV12-3/TRBV12-4; length: 13; size: many; J: TRBJ1-2; DNA: TGTGCCAGCAGTTTAGGACAGGGGGCTGGCTACACCTTC; CDR3: CASSLGQGAGYTF
D: .; V: TRBV4-3; length: 13; size: many; J: TRBJ2-5; DNA: TGCGCCAGCAGCCCATGGGCCGGCCAGACCCAGTACTTC; CDR3: CASSPWAGQTQYF
D: TRBD2; V: TRBV30; length: 14; size: .; J: TRBJ2-7; DNA: TGTGCCTGGCAACTAGCGGGAGAGACCTACGAGCAGTACTTC; CDR3: CAWQLAGETYEQYF
D: .; V: TRBV6-2/TRBV6-3; length: 18; size: .; J: TRBJ2-7; DNA: TGTGCCAGCAGTATTCCCACTTTCCGGGCTGGAGGCTCCTACGAGCAGTACTTC; CDR3: CASSIPTFRAGGSYEQYF
D: .; V: TRBV11-2; length: 13; size: few; J: TRBJ1-1; DNA: TGTGCCAGCAGCCTAGACAGAGCCCAGGGAGCTTTCTTT; CDR3: CASSLDRAQGAFF
D: .; V: TRBV6-1; length: 13; size: few; J: TRBJ2-4; DNA: TGTGCCAGCACCAACCCAGGGAGATCCATTCAGTACTTC; CDR3: CASTNPGRSIQYF
D: .; V: TRBV27; length: 14; size: many; J: TRBJ1-1; DNA: TGTGCCAGCAGCCCTACAGGGTGGGGCACTGAAGCTTTCTTT; CDR3: CASSPTGWGTEAFF
D: .; V: TRBV7-8; length: 16; size: many; J: TRBJ2-3; DNA: TGTGCCAGCAGCTTAGCGCTCACTAGCATCACAGATACGCAGTATTTT; CDR3: CASSLALTSITDTQYF
D: TRBD1; V: TRBV28; length: 15; size: many; J: TRBJ2-7; DNA: TGTGCCAGCAGTTCGCCGGGACAGGCACCCTACGAGCAGTACTTC; CDR3: CASSSPGQAPYEQYF
D: .; V: TRBV7-8; length: 14; size: many; J: TRBJ2-2; DNA: TGTGCCAGCTTGTTGCGGGCGAACACCGGGGAGCTGTTTTTT; CDR3: CASLLRANTGELFF
D: TRBD1; V: TRBV6-1; length: 14; size: many; J: TRBJ2-5; DNA: TGTGCCAGCAGTATAGGGACAGCCAAAGAGACCCAGTACTTC; CDR3: CASSIGTAKETQYF
D: .; V: TRBV28; length: 15; size: .; J: TRBJ1-1; DNA: TGTGCCAGCAGTTTAGCTGGGACGGTGAACACTGAAGCTTTCTTT; CDR3: CASSLAGTVNTEAFF